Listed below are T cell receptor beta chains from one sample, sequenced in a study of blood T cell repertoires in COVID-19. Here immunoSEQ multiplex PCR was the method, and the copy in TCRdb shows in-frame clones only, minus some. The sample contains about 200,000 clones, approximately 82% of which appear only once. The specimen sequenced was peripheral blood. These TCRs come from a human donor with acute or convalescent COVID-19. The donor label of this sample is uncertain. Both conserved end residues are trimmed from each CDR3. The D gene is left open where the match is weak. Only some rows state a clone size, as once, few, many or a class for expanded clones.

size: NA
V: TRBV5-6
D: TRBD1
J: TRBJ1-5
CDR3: ASTLGTVNQPQH

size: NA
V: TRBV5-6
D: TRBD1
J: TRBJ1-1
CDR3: ASSKEQGAEAF

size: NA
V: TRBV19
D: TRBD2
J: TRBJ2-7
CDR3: ASSIDAAGGRRVQY

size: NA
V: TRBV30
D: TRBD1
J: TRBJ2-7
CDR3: AWRGTGLSYEQY

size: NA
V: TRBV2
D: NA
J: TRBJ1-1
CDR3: ASSLGANTEAF

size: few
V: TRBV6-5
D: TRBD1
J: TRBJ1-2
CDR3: ASKPGQGNYGYT

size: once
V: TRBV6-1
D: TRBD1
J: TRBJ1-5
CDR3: ASSELGGAGWGNQPQH

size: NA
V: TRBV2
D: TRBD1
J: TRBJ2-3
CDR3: ASHSITGEIRDTQY

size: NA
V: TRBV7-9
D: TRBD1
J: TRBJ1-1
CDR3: ASSIQGATEAF

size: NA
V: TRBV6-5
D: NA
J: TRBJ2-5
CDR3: ASSYSSAVKETQY

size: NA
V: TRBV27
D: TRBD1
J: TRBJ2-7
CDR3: ASSLSGTGAGREQY

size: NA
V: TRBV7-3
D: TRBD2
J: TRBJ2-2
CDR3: ASGLAGHTGELF

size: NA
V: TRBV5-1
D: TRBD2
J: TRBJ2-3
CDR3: ASSLQGTSGTDTQY

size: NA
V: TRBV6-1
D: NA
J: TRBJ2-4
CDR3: ASSEAFGVGAKNIQY

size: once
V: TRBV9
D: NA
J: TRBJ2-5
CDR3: ASSLSSSGGETQY

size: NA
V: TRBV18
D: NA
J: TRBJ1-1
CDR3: ASSPQEGMNTEAF

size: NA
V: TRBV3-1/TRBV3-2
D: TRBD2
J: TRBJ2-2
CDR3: ASSQDRGGNGELF

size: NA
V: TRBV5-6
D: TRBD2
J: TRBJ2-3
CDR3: ASSFFGAGGGTDTQY